These 32 T cell receptor beta chains were all obtained from the same sample, sequenced in a study of blood T cell repertoires in COVID-19. Generated by immunoSEQ multiplex PCR, the TCRdb table keeps only in-frame clones and is missing some. The sample yields 450,000 to 500,000 clones, around 85% seen once. Source material: peripheral blood. The receptors here all came from a human donor in a cohort sampled during active COVID-19.

The gene calls are TRBV28 and TRBJ1-2; possibly TRBD1 for D (5 bases). The CDR3 is made up of 14 amino acids. V was trimmed by 2 bases and J by 7 bases, leaving 14 bases between them. Germline V gene lookup returns CDR1 MDHEN and CDR2 SYDVKM. CDR3 loop: CASSLPPDISGYTF. Here the CDR3 DNA reads TGTGCCAGCAGTTTACCCCCGGACATAAGTGGCTACACCTTC.

Ten or more counts support this clone. This rearrangement joins TRBV29-1 to TRBJ2-1, with D tentatively TRBD1 (6 bases). The CDR3 consists of 12 residues. CDR1 and CDR2 (germline): SQVTM, ANQGSEA. Trimming pared 7 bases from V and 7 bases from J, leaving 14 bases between. The CDR3 region is CSGWTVRNEQFF. The CDR3 DNA reads TGCAGCGGCTGGACAGTACGAAATGAGCAGTTCTTC.

CDR3 protein: CASSHDRGKGGANVLTF. In DNA, the CDR3 is TGTGCCAGCAGCCACGACAGGGGAAAAGGTGGGGCCAACGTCCTGACTTTC. The J gene is TRBJ2-6, the V gene TRBV14; TRBD1 agrees at 8 bases. This CDR3 is 17 amino acids long. The germline gives CDR1 SGHDN, CDR2 FVKESK. V gave up 3 bases and J gave up 3 bases; unmatched junction bases: 7.

The chain uses TRBV5-1 and TRBJ1-6, with TRBD1 matching over 8 bases. J was trimmed by 10 bases and V by 0 bases; bases with no gene match: 6. This CDR3 has 15 residues. CDR1 is SGHRS, CDR2 YFSETQ, per germline. The CDR3 nucleotides read TGCGCCAGCAGCTTGGAAGCAGGGGGCGTATCACCCCTCCACTTT. It encodes CASSLEAGGVSPLHF. Filled out from reference TRBV5-1 and TRBJ1-6, the complete variable domain reads KAGVTQTPRYLIKTRGQQVTLSCSPISGHRSVSWYQQTPGQGLQFLFEYFSETQRNKGNFPGRFSGRQFSNSRSEMNVSTLELGDSALYLCASSLEAGGVSPLHFGNGTRLTVT.

The J gene is TRBJ2-7, the V gene TRBV7-2, with 14 bases aligning to TRBD2. V trimming: 4 bases; J trimming: 10 bases; junction bases outside the gene matches: 6. The CDR3 has 14 residues. The germline V gene encodes CDR1 SGHTA and CDR2 FQGNSA. CDR3 sequence: CASSWGTSGSHQYF. The CDR3 nucleotides read TGTGCCAGCAGCTGGGGGACTAGCGGGAGTCATCAGTACTTC.

This chain connects TRBV9 to TRBJ1-1, with a weak D call TRBD1 (6 bases). The CDR3 consists of 13 residues. Trimming cost V 0 bases and J 7 bases, with 10 bases left between them. The germline gives CDR1 SGDLS, CDR2 YYNGEE. CDR3 sequence reads: CASSVGGQGEAFF. CDR3 sequence (DNA): TGTGCCAGCAGCGTAGGGGGGCAAGGTGAAGCTTTCTTT.

The chain combines TRBV3-1 (or the pseudogene TRBV3-2) with TRBJ1-1; 10 nucleotides line up with TRBD1. V was pared by 1 base and J by 2 bases, with 7 bases of the junction left unmatched. Germline CDR1 reads LGHDT; CDR2 reads YNNKEL (reference sequence). This CDR3 has 17 amino acids. The CDR3 sequence is CASSQGGGQGKNTEAFF. The CDR3 bases are TGTGCCAGCAGCCAAGGGGGGGGACAGGGGAAAAACACTGAAGCTTTCTTT.

The gene calls are TRBV9 and TRBJ2-4, with D tentatively TRBD1 (8 bases). V lost 4 bases to trimming and J lost 5 bases, with 25 bases between them. This CDR3 region has 18 residues. Germline V gene lookup returns CDR1 SGDLS and CDR2 YYNGEE. The CDR3 DNA sequence: TGTGCCAGCAGCTTTAGCCCCTTCCAGGGGGCGGGAGAAAACATTCAGTACTTC. It is translated as CASSFSPFQGAGENIQYF.

This chain links TRBV7-8 with TRBJ1-5; D unresolved. The CDR3 runs 16 residues. V lost 1 base, J lost 0 bases, and 10 bases lay in between. Germline V gene sequence: CDR1 SGHVS, CDR2 FQNEAQ. The CDR3 DNA follows: TGTGCCAGCAGCTTAGTGATTACAGATAGCAATCAGCCCCAGCATTTT. Encoded protein: CASSLVITDSNQPQHF.

This chain connects TRBV6-5 to TRBJ1-5; no firm D call. Germline CDR1 MNHEY, CDR2 SVGAGI. The CDR3 consists of 13 residues. With 0 bases removed from V and 4 bases from J, the gap between germline ends came to 4 bases. CDR3 sequence: CASSYSLNQPQHF. CDR3 bases: TGTGCCAGCAGTTACTCCTTAAATCAGCCCCAGCATTTT.

CDR3 nucleotide sequence: TGTGCCAGCAGCTTGGACGAGGATCAGCCCCAGCATTTT. Protein product: CASSLDEDQPQHF. V is TRBV5-4 and J is TRBJ1-5; no reliable D call. Trimming cost V 0 bases and J 5 bases, with 6 bases left between them. The CDR3 is 13 residues long. Germline lookup yields CDR1 SGHNT and CDR2 YYREEE (reference sequence). The full variable domain, completed using reference TRBV5-4 and TRBJ1-5, is ETGVTQSPTHLIKTRGQQVTLRCSSQSGHNTVSWYQQALGQGPQFIFQYYREEENGRGNFPPRFSGLQFPNYSSELNVNALELDDSALYLCASSLDEDQPQHFGDGTRLSIL.

This chain connects TRBV6-5 to TRBJ1-1; D ambiguous. The V end was cut by 6 bases, the J end by 0 bases, with 11 bases between. CDR1 is MNHEY and CDR2 is SVGAGI in the germline V gene. The length of the CDR3 is 14 residues. In DNA form, the CDR3 reads TGTGCCAGCAGACCTGGGCTGCTGAACACTGAAGCTTTCTTT. It translates to CASRPGLLNTEAFF.

CDR3 in amino acids: CASSLLGGTNYGYTF. The CDR3 DNA sequence: TGTGCCAGCAGTTTATTGGGGGGAACTAACTATGGCTACACCTTC. V is TRBV28 and J is TRBJ1-2, with D possibly being TRBD1 (5 bases). This CDR3 has 15 residues. Looked up from germline, CDR1 is MDHEN and CDR2 is SYDVKM. Trimming took off 1 base at V and 0 bases at J, with 9 bases between the two ends.

This clone was counted a few times. This chain links TRBV28 with TRBJ1-6; tentative D call: TRBD1 (5 bases). Germline V lookup: CDR1 MDHEN, CDR2 SYDVKM. The CDR3 sequence is 14 residues long. The germline V and J ends were trimmed by 8 bases and 7 bases, with 15 bases remaining between them. CDR3 residues: CASLSGRANSPLHF. The DNA for the CDR3 is TGTGCCAGCCTCTCGGGCAGGGCGAATTCACCCCTCCACTTT.

The table lists this clone with a few counts. The chain recombines TRBV18 with TRBJ2-1, with TRBD2 matching 10 bases. In germline, CDR1 is KGHSH, CDR2 LQKENI. Losses at the gene ends were 3 bases for V and 0 bases for J; bases not matched to a gene: 5. There are 17 residues in the CDR3. As DNA, the CDR3 is TGTGCCAGCTCACCGGAGACTAGCGGGTTCTCCTACAATGAGCAGTTCTTC. Translating gives CASSPETSGFSYNEQFF.

This chain uses TRBV28 with TRBJ1-6, with a weak D call TRBD1 (6 bases). CDR1 MDHEN and CDR2 SYDVKM come from the germline V gene. V lost 4 bases and J 1 base, leaving 11 bases between the germline ends. CDR3 length: 16 residues. The CDR3 DNA sequence: TGTGCCAGCAGTTCCTACAGGGTTTCCTATAATTCACCCCTCCACTTT. Its protein product is CASSSYRVSYNSPLHF.

V and J are TRBV9 and TRBJ2-1; TRBD2 aligns across 11 bases. CDR3 length: 17 residues. Germline V gene data show CDR1 as SGDLS and CDR2 as YYNGEE. The J segment lost 1 base and the V segment lost 0 bases, leaving 3 bases of the junction unmatched. The CDR3 sequence: CASSVAGTSGSYNEQFF. The DNA for the CDR3 is TGTGCCAGCAGCGTAGCCGGGACTAGCGGTTCCTACAATGAGCAGTTCTTC.

The chain employs TRBV19 and TRBJ1-2; unclear D gene. The CDR3 extends over 13 amino acids. Germline-derived CDR1 and CDR2 are LNHDA and SQIVND (reference sequence). The ends were cut back, 9 bases at V and 4 bases at J, with 15 bases in the middle. CDR3 nucleotide sequence: TGTGCCAGCCAACCTGCTGACTCCTATGGCTACACCTTC. Translation: CASQPADSYGYTF.

This chain connects TRBV6-2 or TRBV6-3 to TRBJ2-1; TRBD2 matches 7 bases. Germline loops: CDR1 MNHEY, CDR2 SVGEGT. This CDR3 is built from 16 residues. Germline trimming cut 0 bases from V and 0 bases from J; bases unmatched to any gene: 2. Written as DNA, the CDR3 is TGTGCCAGCAGTTACTCACTAGCGAGCTCCTACAATGAGCAGTTCTTC. Translation: CASSYSLASSYNEQFF.

V gene TRBV5-6 combines with J gene TRBJ2-3; D may be TRBD2 (6 bases). CDR3 length: 13 residues. The V gene lost 2 bases and the J gene lost 4 bases, with 8 bases spanning the gap. Germline CDR1 SGHDT, CDR2 YYEEEE. CDR3 nucleotide sequence: TGTGCCAGCAGCTTTCCGGGGGCAGATACGCAGTATTTT. Its translation: CASSFPGADTQYF.

A few counts support this clone. The chain recombines TRBV9 with TRBJ2-7; 8 nucleotides match TRBD2. Germline V gives CDR1 SGDLS, CDR2 YYNGEE. Unmatched junction bases numbered 5, after V lost 0 bases and J lost 3 bases. The CDR3 runs to 15 residues. The CDR3 spells CASSVEVAGNYEQYF. CDR3 in DNA: TGTGCCAGCAGCGTAGAAGTAGCGGGGAACTACGAGCAGTACTTC.

V gene TRBV28 combines with J gene TRBJ2-7; maybe TRBD2 (6 bases). Germline V gives CDR1 MDHEN, CDR2 SYDVKM. V lost 5 bases to trimming and J lost 4 bases, with 15 bases between them. The CDR3 contains 14 residues. CDR3 DNA: TGTGCCAGCAGTCTTCTGGCGGGGCCTTACGAGCAGTACTTC. Translated: CASSLLAGPYEQYF.

This clone was found a few times. The rearrangement links TRBV10-3 to TRBJ1-5; D gene unclear. Germline lookup yields CDR1 ENHRY and CDR2 SYGVKD. Trimming stripped 3 bases from V and 1 base from J, with 10 bases between. The CDR3 has 15 amino acids. The CDR3 loop is CAISESGRSNQPQHF. The DNA for the CDR3 is TGTGCCATCAGTGAATCGGGGAGGAGCAATCAGCCCCAGCATTTT.

The gene calls are TRBV9 and TRBJ1-2; D remains ambiguous. CDR3 length: 14 amino acids. V gave up 2 bases and J gave up 4 bases, with 12 bases separating them. From germline, CDR1 is SGDLS and CDR2 YYNGEE. CDR3 in amino acids: CASSVPGGIYGYTF. The DNA of the CDR3 is TGTGCCAGCAGCGTCCCGGGAGGCATCTATGGCTACACCTTC.

The chain joins TRBV3-1 (or the pseudogene TRBV3-2) to TRBJ2-1; TRBD1 matches at 8 bases. CDR3 length: 18 residues. Germline CDR1 reads LGHDT; CDR2 reads YNNKEL (reference sequence). V lost 1 base and J lost 6; bases outside the gene matches: 14. CDR3 protein: CASSQGAPGGGRINEQFF. CDR3 DNA sequence: TGTGCCAGCAGCCAAGGGGCGCCAGGGGGCGGTAGGATCAATGAGCAGTTCTTC.

J is TRBJ2-4 and V is TRBV21-1; the listed D gene, TRBD1, was not tested against the DNA. TRBV21-1 constitutes a pseudogene. The length of the CDR3 is 18 residues. Here the CDR3 DNA reads TGTGCCAGCAGCAAAGGGAGGTCGACAGGGTGGCCCAAAAACATTCAGTACTTC. It is translated as CASSKGRSTGWPKNIQYF.

V and J are TRBV30 and TRBJ1-1; possibly TRBD1 for D (5 bases). This CDR3 region has 15 residues. Germline V gene lookup returns CDR1 GTSNPN and CDR2 SVGIG (reference sequence). Between the trimmed V and J ends, which lost 0 bases and 1 base, there was a span of 12 bases. In DNA, the CDR3 is TGTGCCTGGAGTGTTGTGGGGCCCGGGAACACTGAAGCTTTCTTT. Translation: CAWSVVGPGNTEAFF.

A single count supports this clone. The chain couples TRBV29-1 to TRBJ2-5, with D possibly matching TRBD2 (5 bases). V lost 3 bases, J lost 2 bases, and 10 bases lay in between. The V gene's germline CDR1 is SQVTM and CDR2 ANQGSEA. This CDR3 has 13 amino acids. Here the CDR3 DNA reads TGCAGCGTTGACAGGACTCTACAAGAGACCCAGTACTTC. Translated, it gives CSVDRTLQETQYF.

V is TRBV6-1 and J is TRBJ1-1, with D tentatively TRBD1 (5 bases). Germline loops: CDR1 MNHNS, CDR2 SASEGT. The CDR3 runs to 15 residues. Trimming cost V 3 bases and J 0 bases, with 11 bases left between them. This CDR3 is CASSDGRGMNTEAFF. The CDR3, as DNA: TGTGCCAGCAGTGATGGACGGGGGATGAACACTGAAGCTTTCTTT.

The chain combines TRBV18 with TRBJ2-5; D possibly corresponds to TRBD1 (5 bases). V lost 5 bases and J lost 2, with 9 bases in between. Germline assignment: CDR1 KGHSH and CDR2 LQKENI. The length of the CDR3 is 13 residues. CDR3 sequence: CASSDSRQETQYF. In DNA form, the CDR3 reads TGTGCCAGCTCAGACAGTAGGCAAGAGACCCAGTACTTC.

J is TRBJ1-2 and V is TRBV5-6; weak D call: TRBD1 (6 bases). The germline V and J ends were trimmed by 4 bases and 6 bases, with 19 bases remaining between them. The CDR3 length is 15 residues. CDR1 is SGHDT and CDR2 is YYEEEE in the germline V gene. The CDR3 DNA reads as TGTGCCAGCAGCGGACTCGACAGGCTCTTAGATGGCTACACCTTC. Its translation: CASSGLDRLLDGYTF.

The chain uses TRBV2 and TRBJ1-2; D gene ambiguous. This CDR3 spans 14 amino acids. Trimming stripped 7 bases from V and 4 bases from J, with 16 bases between. Germline V gene sequence: CDR1 SNHLY, CDR2 FYNNEI. CDR3 residues: CASTLSGGIYGYTF. CDR3 nucleotides: TGTGCCAGCACCCTTTCGGGCGGGATCTATGGCTACACCTTC. Variable domain in full (rest from reference TRBV2 and TRBJ1-2): EPEVTQTPSHQVTQMGQEVILRCVPISNHLYFYWYRQILGQKVEFLVSFYNNEISEKSEIFDDQFSVERPDGSNFTLKIRSTKLEDSAMYFCASTLSGGIYGYTFGSGTRLTVV.